These 28 T cell receptor beta chains were sequenced from one sample in a study of blood T cell repertoires in COVID-19. Only in-frame clones appear in the TCRdb table, and some are missing; sequencing was by immunoSEQ multiplex PCR. The table includes about 80,000 clones, over 80% detected once. What was sequenced was peripheral blood. Receptors originate from a human donor in a cohort sampled during active COVID-19.

V usage is TRBV28 and J usage is TRBJ2-5, with TRBD2 matching 7 bases. The junction had 4 bases not matched to a gene; V was cut back by 4 bases and J by 5 bases. Germline values: CDR1 MDHEN, CDR2 SYDVKM. This CDR3 has 13 amino acids. CDR3 region: CASSWGGRETQYF. The CDR3 coding sequence is TGTGCCAGCAGTTGGGGGGGGAGGGAGACCCAGTACTTC. The full variable domain, its missing parts supplied by reference TRBV28 and TRBJ2-5, is DVKVTQSSRYLVKRTGEKVFLECVQDMDHENMFWYRQDPGLGLRLIYFSYDVKMKEKGDIPEGYSVSREKKERFSLILESASTNQTSMYLCASSWGGRETQYFGPGTRLLVL.

The rearrangement joins TRBV24-1 to TRBJ2-3, with D unresolved. There are 15 residues in the CDR3. Trimming took 3 bases from V and 6 from J, leaving 15 bases between them. Germline loops: CDR1 KGHDR, CDR2 SFDVKD. The CDR3 here is CATSDLQYFGDTQYF. The DNA of the CDR3 is TGTGCCACCAGTGATCTGCAATATTTCGGGGATACGCAGTATTTT.

The V and J genes are TRBV3-1 (or the pseudogene TRBV3-2) and TRBJ1-1; TRBD1 aligns across 7 bases. CDR1 is LGHDT and CDR2 is YNNKEL in the germline V gene (reference sequence). Trimming removed 4 bases from V and 8 bases from J; junction bases left unmatched: 4. The CDR3 is 12 amino acids. For the CDR3, the DNA is TGTGCCAGCAGCCCGAACAGGGGAGAAGCTTTCTTT. Its protein product is CASSPNRGEAFF.

This clone has more than one count but fewer than ten. The genes are TRBV7-2 and TRBJ1-5; 12 nucleotides align to TRBD1. CDR3 size: 15 residues. V shed 5 bases, J shed 6 bases, and the junction held 5 bases outside the gene matches. Germline CDR1 is SGHTA and CDR2 is FQGNSA. CDR3 residues: CASSPGQGAGQPQHF. CDR3 bases: TGTGCCAGCAGCCCGGGACAGGGGGCCGGTCAGCCCCAGCATTTT.

There are a few counts of this clone. The V call is TRBV6-5, the J call TRBJ2-7, with TRBD1 identical over 7 bases. Germline CDR1 is MNHEY and CDR2 is SVGAGI. Germline trimming cut 3 bases from V and 3 bases from J; bases unmatched to any gene: 8. The CDR3 extends over 15 amino acids. Here the CDR3 DNA reads TGTGCCAGCAGTTATTTCCCCAGGGGGAACTACGAGCAGTACTTC. This sequence encodes CASSYFPRGNYEQYF.

This clone was detected a few times. V usage is TRBV3-1 (or the pseudogene TRBV3-2) and J usage is TRBJ1-5; D gene unclear. The V end was cut by 2 bases, the J end by 4 bases, with 9 bases between. This CDR3 is 14 amino acids long. Germline values: CDR1 LGHDT, CDR2 YNNKEL (reference sequence). The chain's CDR3 is CASSQKSGNQPQHF. CDR3 sequence (DNA): TGTGCCAGCAGCCAAAAATCGGGGAATCAGCCCCAGCATTTT.

Here the CDR3 reads CASSGPGLAGVNEQFF. CDR3 DNA sequence: TGTGCCAGCAGCGGCCCGGGACTAGCGGGAGTGAATGAGCAGTTCTTC. V is TRBV5-4 and J is TRBJ2-1, with 14 bases identical to TRBD2. Germline CDR1 reads SGHNT; CDR2 reads YYREEE (reference sequence). V trimming: 4 bases; J trimming: 7 bases; junction bases outside the gene matches: 7. The CDR3 length is 16 residues. Using reference TRBV5-4 and TRBJ2-1 for the parts outside the CDR3, the full variable domain is ETGVTQSPTHLIKTRGQQVTLRCSSQSGHNTVSWYQQALGQGPQFIFQYYREEENGRGNFPPRFSGLQFPNYSSELNVNALELDDSALYLCASSGPGLAGVNEQFFGPGTRLTVL.

J is TRBJ2-2 and V is TRBV5-1; TRBD1 might be the D (6 bases). Deletions cut 2 bases from V and 4 bases from J, with 12 bases between. Germline V gene sequence: CDR1 SGHRS, CDR2 YFSETQ. This CDR3 is 15 amino acids long. The CDR3 is CASSFRDKLTGELFF. The CDR3 nucleotides read TGCGCCAGCAGCTTCCGGGACAAGCTCACCGGGGAGCTGTTTTTT.

This CDR3 is CASSARTGRSQETQYF. The DNA for the CDR3 is TGCGCCAGCAGCGCCCGGACAGGGCGAAGCCAAGAGACCCAGTACTTC. The chain employs TRBV5-1 and TRBJ2-5, with 8 positions matching TRBD1. V shed 4 bases and J 1 base; nucleotides not matched to a gene: 9. Germline CDR1 SGHRS, CDR2 YFSETQ. The CDR3 is 16 residues long.

This chain uses TRBV30 with TRBJ1-3; TRBD1 agrees at 11 bases. Germline loops: CDR1 GTSNPN, CDR2 SVGIG (reference sequence). Trimming took 8 bases from V and 8 from J; bases not matched to a gene: 5. The CDR3 runs to 12 residues. The CDR3 is CALGQGADTIYF. CDR3 nucleotide sequence: TGTGCCCTAGGACAGGGGGCAGACACCATATATTTT.

The chain recombines TRBV28 with TRBJ1-5; the D gene is possibly TRBD1 (5 bases). V was trimmed by 2 bases and J by 0 bases, leaving 8 bases between them. The V gene's germline CDR1 is MDHEN and CDR2 SYDVKM. The CDR3 has 15 amino acids. The CDR3 coding sequence is TGTGCCAGCAGTTTAGCAGGGTATAGCAATCAGCCCCAGCATTTT. Its protein product is CASSLAGYSNQPQHF.

The J gene is TRBJ2-5, the V gene TRBV28; D may be TRBD1 (6 bases). The CDR3 is 17 residues long. CDR1 and CDR2 from the germline V gene are MDHEN and SYDVKM. The V end was cut by 2 bases, the J end by 0 bases, with 16 bases between. The CDR3: CASSLDKDSWNQETQYF. CDR3 nucleotide sequence: TGTGCCAGCAGTTTAGATAAGGACAGCTGGAACCAAGAGACCCAGTACTTC.

This rearrangement joins TRBV7-8 to TRBJ2-1, with D possibly TRBD2 on 6 matching bases. The CDR3 runs 15 residues. In germline, CDR1 is SGHVS, CDR2 FQNEAQ. Trimming took off 5 bases at V and 5 bases at J, with 16 bases between the two ends. The CDR3 protein is CASSLRAGHNNEQFF. The CDR3 DNA is TGTGCCAGCAGCCTAAGGGCGGGGCATAACAATGAGCAGTTCTTC.

J is TRBJ2-7 and V is TRBV18, with 7 bases identical to TRBD1. Trimming removed 1 base from V and 4 bases from J; junction bases left unmatched: 7. Germline lookup yields CDR1 KGHSH and CDR2 LQKENI. This CDR3 contains 15 residues. CDR3: CASSPQGGRGYEQYF. The CDR3 nucleotides read TGTGCCAGCTCACCACAAGGGGGCCGGGGTTACGAGCAGTACTTC.

The J gene is TRBJ2-2, the V gene TRBV19; D uncertain. Germline values: CDR1 LNHDA, CDR2 SQIVND (reference sequence). This CDR3 is 16 amino acids long. V was shortened by 5 bases and J by 0 bases, with 13 bases between the two germline ends. CDR3 sequence: CASSLPAGTNTGELFF. The CDR3 region has the DNA TGTGCCAGTAGTCTCCCGGCAGGAACGAACACCGGGGAGCTGTTTTTT.

This clone was seen just once. The J gene is TRBJ1-5, the V gene TRBV18; 8 bases match TRBD1. V shed 3 bases, J shed 0 bases, and the junction held 4 bases outside the gene matches. The CDR3 extends over 16 amino acids. The germline V gene has CDR1 KGHSH and CDR2 LQKENI. For the CDR3, the DNA is TGTGCCAGCTCACCTTCACAGGGGGGTAGCAATCAGCCCCAGCATTTT. This encodes CASSPSQGGSNQPQHF.

The chain carries TRBV28 and TRBJ1-1; a possible D gene is TRBD1 (6 bases). Trimming stripped 4 bases from V and 6 bases from J, with 9 bases between. This CDR3 spans 12 amino acids. Germline CDR1 is MDHEN and CDR2 is SYDVKM. In DNA, the CDR3 is TGTGCCAGCAGTTCCGGGACATCTGAAGCTTTCTTT. Translation: CASSSGTSEAFF.

In this sample, this clone turned up a few times. The V and J genes are TRBV6-1 and TRBJ1-5; possible D gene TRBD1, 6 bases. The germline gives CDR1 MNHNS, CDR2 SASEGT. This CDR3 is built from 19 residues. With 1 base removed from V and 1 base from J, the gap between germline ends came to 20 bases. This CDR3 reads CASSEGRGFASGSNQPQHF. In DNA, the CDR3 is TGTGCCAGCAGTGAAGGCAGGGGCTTCGCCTCAGGGAGCAATCAGCCCCAGCATTTT.

The V call is TRBV28, the J call TRBJ2-5, with TRBD2 matching 8 bases. CDR3 size: 12 residues. V gave up 6 bases and J gave up 5 bases; unmatched junction bases: 2. The germline CDR1 and CDR2 sequences are MDHEN and SYDVKM. CDR3 protein: CASRTGGETQYF. CDR3 coding DNA: TGTGCCAGCAGGACGGGGGGGGAGACCCAGTACTTC.

The chain uses TRBV18 and TRBJ2-3; 10 bases match TRBD2. CDR3 length equals 19 residues. Germline CDR1 and CDR2: KGHSH and LQKENI. The trim removed 4 bases at V and 1 base at J, leaving 14 bases unmatched. CDR3 amino acids: CASSRDSSGGLWGTDTQYF. CDR3 DNA: TGTGCCAGCTCACGAGATTCTAGCGGGGGCCTCTGGGGCACAGATACGCAGTATTTT.

The gene calls are TRBV14 and TRBJ2-3, with D perhaps matching TRBD2 (5 bases). V lost 3 bases and J lost 2, with 9 bases in between. This CDR3 has 14 residues. CDR1 SGHDN and CDR2 FVKESK come from the germline V gene. CDR3: CASSQVRATDTQYF. The CDR3, as DNA: TGTGCCAGCAGCCAGGTGCGGGCCACAGATACGCAGTATTTT.

This clone was recorded once. The gene calls are TRBV3-1 (or the pseudogene TRBV3-2) and TRBJ2-1; 9 positions match TRBD1. Germline lookup yields CDR1 LGHDT and CDR2 YNNKEL (reference sequence). This CDR3 contains 16 residues. Trimming took 1 base from V and 4 from J; bases not matched to a gene: 5. CDR3: CASSQGGQGPYNEQFF. DNA of the CDR3: TGTGCCAGCAGCCAAGGGGGACAGGGACCTTACAATGAGCAGTTCTTC.

The chain uses TRBV24-1 and TRBJ1-5; TRBD1 matches 7 bases. The CDR3 consists of 19 residues. V dropped 7 bases and J dropped 0; count of bases not matched to a gene: 17. The V gene's germline CDR1 is KGHDR and CDR2 SFDVKD. The chain's CDR3 is CATRPRDRYPGYSNQPQHF. For the CDR3, the DNA is TGTGCCACCAGGCCCCGGGACAGATATCCGGGCTATAGCAATCAGCCCCAGCATTTT.

The chain carries TRBV19 and TRBJ1-2; D remains unclear. This CDR3 contains 14 residues. Germline-derived CDR1 and CDR2 are LNHDA and SQIVND (reference sequence). Between the trimmed V and J ends, which lost 0 bases and 4 bases, there was a span of 9 bases. The DNA of the CDR3 is TGTGCCAGTAGTATAGATCTGGCGGGCTATGGCTACACCTTC. Translated: CASSIDLAGYGYTF.

The V gene is TRBV5-1, the J gene TRBJ1-3, with D perhaps TRBD1 (5 bases). Between the trimmed V and J ends, which lost 2 bases and 4 bases, there was a span of 10 bases. Germline lookup yields CDR1 SGHRS and CDR2 YFSETQ. The CDR3 is made up of 14 amino acids. CDR3 sequence: CASSLSGFGNTIYF. The CDR3 coding sequence is TGCGCCAGCAGCTTATCAGGGTTCGGAAACACCATATATTTT.

This rearrangement joins TRBV27 to TRBJ2-7; D might be TRBD2 (5 bases). Germline V gene lookup returns CDR1 MNHEY and CDR2 SMNVEV (reference sequence). The CDR3 is made up of 17 amino acids. Trimming removed 7 bases from V and 2 bases from J, with 24 bases in between. CDR3 sequence: CASNPRPGVIGAYEQYF. The CDR3 DNA reads as TGTGCCAGCAACCCTAGACCCGGGGTTATTGGGGCCTACGAGCAGTACTTC.

Worth noting for this clone: Additional DNA sequences in this sample encode the identical CDR3. This chain uses TRBV5-1 with TRBJ2-7, with D perhaps TRBD2 (6 bases). The CDR3 is made up of 14 amino acids. The germline V gene has CDR1 SGHRS and CDR2 YFSETQ. V lost 0 bases and J 2 bases, leaving 9 bases between the germline ends. The CDR3 coding sequence is TGCGCCAGCAGCTTGGTAGGAGGGACCTACGAGCAGTACTTC. Protein sequence: CASSLVGGTYEQYF.

The V call is TRBV2, the J call TRBJ2-3; D unresolved. CDR3 length equals 14 residues. Germline-derived CDR1 and CDR2 are SNHLY and FYNNEI. V was cut by 2 bases and J by 4 bases, with 10 bases left in between. The CDR3 DNA follows: TGTGCCAGCAGTGAAAGACCTGGAGCAGATACGCAGTATTTT. It yields the protein CASSERPGADTQYF.